A single sample gave rise to the 19 T cell receptor beta chains below, sequenced in a study of T cells in Graves' hyperthyroidism and ophthalmopathy. It was RNA transcripts that yielded the amplified TCR beta CDR3 regions. HTBI primers drove first-round RT-PCR of the TCR CDR3. TCRdb re-called the multiplex PCR reads through MiXCR, storing one row per CDR3 protein. The table lists under 400,000 distinct CDR3 sequences, about 12% of them singletons. Specimen: blood. The source is a woman younger than 35 with Graves' hyperthyroidism.

This clonotype was detected many times. The chain links TRBV15 to TRBJ2-5; D is unresolved. Germline loops: CDR1 LNHNV, CDR2 YYDKDF (reference sequence). The CDR3 loop spans 17 amino acids. The germline V and J ends were trimmed by 1 base and 5 bases, with 20 bases remaining between them. The CDR3 protein is CATSRVALPGLGETQYF. The CDR3 bases are TGTGCCACCAGCAGAGTTGCACTTCCCGGGCTCGGGGAGACCCAGTACTTC.

CDR3 DNA: TGTGCCAGCAGCTTGGCTAGGACGGGGGGCTACGAGCAGTACTTC. Encoded protein: CASSLARTGGYEQYF. This rearrangement joins TRBV5-5 to TRBJ2-7; 7 bases are shared with TRBD2. Trimming cost V 0 bases and J 3 bases; bases outside gene matches: 6. Germline V gene lookup returns CDR1 SGHKS and CDR2 YYEKEE (reference sequence). This CDR3 has 15 residues.

This clonotype was picked up many times. J is TRBJ1-5 and V is TRBV4-1; the D gene is possibly TRBD1 (6 bases). Germline loops: CDR1 MGHRA, CDR2 YSYEKL. The CDR3 runs 17 residues. V was trimmed by 0 bases and J by 3 bases, leaving 15 bases between them. The CDR3 nucleotides are TGCGCCAGCAGCCAAGAAACCGCTACAGGGACCAATCAGCCCCAGCATTTT. Its translation is CASSQETATGTNQPQHF.

This clonotype has a count of ten or more. The chain is built from TRBV6-1 and TRBJ1-1; TRBD1 agrees at 9 bases. Germline V gene data show CDR1 as MNHNS and CDR2 as SASEGT. The V segment lost 7 bases and the J segment 4 bases; nucleotides outside the gene matches: 7. The CDR3 consists of 14 residues. This CDR3 reads CASTDRGLSTEAFF. For the CDR3, the DNA is TGTGCCAGCACCGACAGGGGGTTAAGCACTGAAGCTTTCTTT.

The chain joins TRBV5-1 to TRBJ2-6, with D unclear. The germline gives CDR1 SGHRS, CDR2 YFSETQ. Trimming shortened V by 3 bases and J by 4 bases, and 11 bases separated the two germline ends. The CDR3 is 15 amino acids. The CDR3 bases are TGCGCCAGCAGCTCCTCCAGAGGCGGGGCCAACGTCCTGACTTTC. Translating it yields CASSSSRGGANVLTF. Looking up the rest from reference TRBV5-1 and TRBJ2-6 gives the full variable domain: KAGVTQTPRYLIKTRGQQVTLSCSPISGHRSVSWYQQTPGQGLQFLFEYFSETQRNKGNFPGRFSGRQFSNSRSEMNVSTLELGDSALYLCASSSSRGGANVLTFGAGSRLTVL.

This clonotype was counted at least ten times. The chain is built from TRBV7-9 and TRBJ2-3; 9 bases match TRBD2. Germline-derived CDR1 and CDR2 are SEHNR and FQNEAQ (reference sequence). The length of the CDR3 is 15 residues. The trim removed 5 bases at V and 6 bases at J, leaving 9 bases unmatched. CDR3 in DNA: TGTGCCAGCAGCCCAGATCATAGCGGGAGTGATACGCAGTATTTT. Amino acids: CASSPDHSGSDTQYF. Full variable domain (rest looked up from reference TRBV7-9 and TRBJ2-3): DTGVSQNPRHKITKRGQNVTFRCDPISEHNRLYWYRQTLGQGPEFLTYFQNEAQLEKSRLLSDRFSAERPKGSFSTLEIQRTEQGDSAMYLCASSPDHSGSDTQYFGPGTRLTVL.

This clonotype was counted many times. The J gene is TRBJ2-1, the V gene TRBV7-8; TRBD1 is a possible D gene (5 bases). Germline V lookup: CDR1 SGHVS, CDR2 FQNEAQ. This CDR3 contains 20 residues. The germline V and J ends were trimmed by 2 bases and 8 bases, with 31 bases remaining between them. CDR3 region: CASSLPSQVRSDAFGDEQFF. The CDR3 DNA follows: TGTGCCAGCAGCTTACCATCACAGGTTCGGTCGGACGCATTTGGAGATGAGCAGTTCTTC.

This clonotype was counted many times. V gene TRBV12-3 or TRBV12-4 combines with J gene TRBJ2-1; maybe TRBD2 (5 bases). The CDR3 length is 13 residues. V lost 7 bases and J lost 7, with 14 bases in between. CDR3 nucleotides: TGTGCCAGCAAACGGGGTCCTTTAAATGAGCAGTTCTTC. This encodes CASKRGPLNEQFF.

The table lists this clonotype with a few counts. The gene calls are TRBV4-3 and TRBJ1-5; 10 bases fit TRBD1. There are 17 residues in the CDR3. J was trimmed by 5 bases and V by 1 base; bases with no gene match: 8. The germline V gene encodes CDR1 LGHNA and CDR2 YSLEER. CDR3 coding DNA: TGCGCCAGCAGCCAAGGCGTGGGACAGGGGACCGATCAGCCCCAGCATTTT. This sequence encodes CASSQGVGQGTDQPQHF.

This clonotype has more than one count but fewer than ten. The chain recombines TRBV14 with TRBJ1-1; D call uncertain. Germline lookup yields CDR1 SGHDN and CDR2 FVKESK. Trimming removed 6 bases at V and 1 base at J, with 18 bases between. The CDR3 sequence is 16 residues long. CDR3 coding DNA: TGTGCCAGCAGTCTGCGGTCATGGCCAGCGAACACTGAAGCTTTCTTT. This sequence encodes CASSLRSWPANTEAFF. Combining the CDR3 with reference TRBV14 and TRBJ1-1 gives the whole variable domain EAGVTQFPSHSVIEKGQTVTLRCDPISGHDNLYWYRRVMGKEIKFLLHFVKESKQDESGMPNNRFLAERTGGTYSTLKVQPAELEDSGVYFCASSLRSWPANTEAFFGQGTRLTVV.

This clonotype was recorded at least ten times. This chain connects TRBV30 to TRBJ1-2; D gene uncertain. CDR3 length: 12 residues. The ends were cut back, 4 bases at V and 0 bases at J, with 6 bases in the middle. Germline-derived CDR1 and CDR2 are GTSNPN and SVGIG (reference sequence). This CDR3 reads CAWTGSNYGYTF. The CDR3 DNA is TGTGCCTGGACAGGTTCTAACTATGGCTACACCTTC.

Ten or more counts support this clonotype. The rearrangement joins TRBV2 to TRBJ1-4; D is possibly TRBD1 (5 bases). Germline CDR1 reads SNHLY; CDR2 reads FYNNEI. The germline V and J ends were trimmed by 11 bases and 8 bases, with 24 bases remaining between them. This CDR3 comprises 15 residues. CDR3 amino acids: CASLLLGGVQEKLFF. CDR3 in DNA: TGTGCCTCGCTGTTACTGGGGGGGGTCCAGGAAAAACTGTTTTTT.

This clonotype was counted a single time. A much bigger clone sits one base away, suggesting this may be a read error. The V call is TRBV3-1, the J call TRBJ2-7; a possible D gene is TRBD1 (6 bases). The V and J ends lost 5 bases and 3 bases respectively, with 14 bases between them. The V gene's germline CDR1 is LGHDT and CDR2 YNNKEL (reference sequence). This CDR3 comprises 14 residues. CDR3 DNA: TGTGCCAGCAGCGACAGGCTCGGGCTCTACGAGCAGTACTTC. Protein: CASSDRLGLYEQYF.

This clonotype came up a few times. This chain links TRBV20-1 with TRBJ2-5; 9 nucleotides match TRBD2. The CDR3 runs 14 residues. V was pared by 5 bases and J by 4 bases, with 8 bases of the junction left unmatched. Germline V lookup: CDR1 DFQATT, CDR2 SNEGSKA (reference sequence). CDR3 sequence reads: CSAGRGTSIETQYF. The CDR3 bases are TGCAGTGCTGGGCGGGGGACTAGCATAGAGACCCAGTACTTC.

This clonotype was counted many times. The chain carries TRBV19 and TRBJ2-1; 11 bases agree with TRBD2. V trimming: 5 bases; J trimming: 7 bases; junction bases outside the gene matches: 10. The CDR3 contains 16 residues. Per the germline V gene, CDR1 is LNHDA and CDR2 is SQIVND (reference sequence). The CDR3 loop reads CASSQPGLAGLNEQFF. The DNA for the CDR3 is TGTGCCAGTAGTCAACCAGGACTAGCGGGCCTTAATGAGCAGTTCTTC.

At least ten counts were recorded for this clonotype. This chain uses TRBV6-2 or TRBV6-3 with TRBJ2-1; D perhaps matches TRBD2 (6 bases). V lost 2 bases to trimming and J lost 8 bases, with 22 bases between them. Germline CDR1 reads MNHEY; CDR2 reads SVGEGT. This CDR3 comprises 17 residues. The CDR3 sequence: CASSYGGTAWSSDEQFF. CDR3 sequence (DNA): TGTGCCAGCAGTTACGGGGGGACGGCCTGGAGTAGCGATGAGCAGTTCTTC.

This clonotype has just a few counts. The J gene is TRBJ1-4, the V gene TRBV9; unclear D gene. This CDR3 has 15 residues. V lost 2 bases, J lost 0 bases, and 8 bases lay in between. CDR1 and CDR2 (germline): SGDLS, YYNGEE. The CDR3 sequence is CASSVSRATNEKLFF. The CDR3 nucleotides are TGTGCCAGCAGCGTCTCGCGAGCAACTAATGAAAAACTGTTTTTT.

This rearrangement joins TRBV10-3 to TRBJ1-3, with 12 bases matching TRBD1. In germline, CDR1 is ENHRY, CDR2 SYGVKD. V shed 6 bases, J shed 0 bases, and the junction held 6 bases outside the gene matches. This CDR3 comprises 17 residues. The CDR3 sequence is CAIRPGTGGLSGNTIYF. CDR3 sequence (DNA): TGTGCCATCAGGCCAGGGACAGGGGGCCTCTCTGGAAACACCATATATTTT.

V is TRBV6-2 or TRBV6-3 and J is TRBJ2-5; weak D call: TRBD1 (6 bases). Trimming removed 5 bases from V and 2 bases from J, with 12 bases in between. CDR1 and CDR2 (germline): MNHEY, SVGEGT. There are 14 residues in the CDR3. CDR3 sequence reads: CASSPYRVQETQYF. CDR3 bases: TGTGCCAGCAGTCCCTACAGGGTTCAAGAGACCCAGTACTTC.